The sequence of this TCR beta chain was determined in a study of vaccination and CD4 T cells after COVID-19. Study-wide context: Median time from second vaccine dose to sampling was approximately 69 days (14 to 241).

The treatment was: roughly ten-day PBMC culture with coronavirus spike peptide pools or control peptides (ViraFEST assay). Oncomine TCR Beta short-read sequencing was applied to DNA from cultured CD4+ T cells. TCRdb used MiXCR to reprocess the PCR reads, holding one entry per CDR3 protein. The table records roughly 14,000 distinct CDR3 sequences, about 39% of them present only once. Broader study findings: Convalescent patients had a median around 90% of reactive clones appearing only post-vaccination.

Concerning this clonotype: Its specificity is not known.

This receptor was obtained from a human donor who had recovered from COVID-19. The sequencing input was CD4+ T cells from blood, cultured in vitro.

The CDR3 region has the DNA TGCAGTGCAGAAAACAGGGTCGGGTATGAAGCTTTCTTT. Translated, it gives CSAENRVGYEAFF. The gene calls are TRBV20-1 and TRBJ1-1, with D perhaps matching TRBD1 (6 bases). This CDR3 spans 13 amino acids. Per the germline V gene, CDR1 is DFQATT and CDR2 is SNEGSKA (reference sequence). The ends were cut back, 6 bases at V and 7 bases at J, with 18 bases in the middle.